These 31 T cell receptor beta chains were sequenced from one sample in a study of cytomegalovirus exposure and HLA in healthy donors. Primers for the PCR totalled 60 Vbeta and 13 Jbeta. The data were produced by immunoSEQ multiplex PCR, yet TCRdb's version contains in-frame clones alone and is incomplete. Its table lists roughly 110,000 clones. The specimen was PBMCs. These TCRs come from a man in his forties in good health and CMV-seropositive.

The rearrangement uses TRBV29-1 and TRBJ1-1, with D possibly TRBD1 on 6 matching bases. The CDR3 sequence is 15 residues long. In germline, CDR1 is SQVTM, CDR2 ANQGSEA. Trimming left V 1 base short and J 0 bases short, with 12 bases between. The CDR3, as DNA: TGCAGCGTTGAAGGTCTCAGGGGCTTGAACACTGAAGCTTTCTTT. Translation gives CSVEGLRGLNTEAFF.

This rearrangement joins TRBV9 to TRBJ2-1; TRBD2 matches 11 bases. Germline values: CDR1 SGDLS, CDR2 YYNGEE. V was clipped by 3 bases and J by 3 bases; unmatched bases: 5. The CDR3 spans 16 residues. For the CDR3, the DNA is TGTGCCAGCAGCGCGAGACTAGCGGGATACTACAATGAGCAGTTCTTC. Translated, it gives CASSARLAGYYNEQFF. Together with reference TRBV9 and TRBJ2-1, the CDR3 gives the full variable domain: DSGVTQTPKHLITATGQRVTLRCSPRSGDLSVYWYQQSLDQGLQFLIQYYNGEERAKGNILERFSAQQFPDLHSELNLSSLELGDSALYFCASSARLAGYYNEQFFGPGTRLTVL.

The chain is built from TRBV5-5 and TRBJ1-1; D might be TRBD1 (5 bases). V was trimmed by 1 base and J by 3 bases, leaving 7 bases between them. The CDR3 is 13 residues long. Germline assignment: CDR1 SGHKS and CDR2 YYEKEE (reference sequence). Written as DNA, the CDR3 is TGTGCCAGCAGCTTGATAGGGGACACTGAAGCTTTCTTT. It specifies CASSLIGDTEAFF.

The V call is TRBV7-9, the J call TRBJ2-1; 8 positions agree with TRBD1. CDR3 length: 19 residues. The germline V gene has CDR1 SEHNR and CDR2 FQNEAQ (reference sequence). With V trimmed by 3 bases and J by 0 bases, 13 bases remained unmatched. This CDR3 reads CASSLRGRGLPSSYNEQFF. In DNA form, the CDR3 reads TGTGCCAGCAGCTTGAGGGGCAGGGGGCTCCCGAGCTCCTACAATGAGCAGTTCTTC.

The chain's CDR3 is CASSYSMSTQYF. In nucleotides, the CDR3 is TGTGCCAGCAGTTACTCGATGAGCACCCAGTACTTC. The chain employs TRBV6-6 and TRBJ2-5; D unclear. The germline V and J ends were trimmed by 0 bases and 8 bases, with 7 bases remaining between them. Germline lookup yields CDR1 MNHNY and CDR2 SVGAGI (reference sequence). The CDR3 contains 12 residues.

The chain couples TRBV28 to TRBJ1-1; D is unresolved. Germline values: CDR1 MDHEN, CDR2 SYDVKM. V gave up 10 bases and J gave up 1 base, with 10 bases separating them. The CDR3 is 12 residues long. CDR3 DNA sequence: TGTGCCATCGATACAACGAACACTGAAGCTTTCTTT. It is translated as CAIDTTNTEAFF.

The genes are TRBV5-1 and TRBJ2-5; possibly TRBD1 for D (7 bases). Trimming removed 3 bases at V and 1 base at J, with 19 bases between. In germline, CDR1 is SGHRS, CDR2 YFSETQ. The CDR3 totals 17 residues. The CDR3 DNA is TGCGCCAGCAGCTGGTCCCGACAGGGAGGTCCCCAAGAGACCCAGTACTTC. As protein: CASSWSRQGGPQETQYF.

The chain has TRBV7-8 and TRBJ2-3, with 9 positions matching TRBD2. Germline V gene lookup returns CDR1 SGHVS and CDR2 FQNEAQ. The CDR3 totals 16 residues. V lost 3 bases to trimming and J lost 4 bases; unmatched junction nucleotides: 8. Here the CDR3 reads CASSFGSSGNSDTQYF. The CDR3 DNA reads TGTGCCAGCAGCTTTGGGTCTAGCGGGAACTCAGATACGCAGTATTTT.

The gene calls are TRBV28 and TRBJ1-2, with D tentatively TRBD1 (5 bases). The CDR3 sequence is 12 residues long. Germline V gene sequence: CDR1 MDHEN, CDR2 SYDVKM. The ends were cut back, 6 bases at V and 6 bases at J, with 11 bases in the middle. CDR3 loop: CASSREYDGYTF. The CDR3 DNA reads TGTGCCAGCAGCAGGGAATACGATGGCTACACCTTC.

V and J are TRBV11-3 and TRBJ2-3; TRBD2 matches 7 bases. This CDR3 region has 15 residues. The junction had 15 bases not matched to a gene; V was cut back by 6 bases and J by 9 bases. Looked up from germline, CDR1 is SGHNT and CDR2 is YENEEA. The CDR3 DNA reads TGTGCCAGCAGTTTCGGGGGGAGCGGGTCCGTCACGCAGTATTTT. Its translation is CASSFGGSGSVTQYF.

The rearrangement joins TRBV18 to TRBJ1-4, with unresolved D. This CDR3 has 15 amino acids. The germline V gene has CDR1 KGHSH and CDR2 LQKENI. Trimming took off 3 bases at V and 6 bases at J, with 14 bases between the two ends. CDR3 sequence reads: CASSPKRDLDEKLFF. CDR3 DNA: TGTGCCAGCTCACCCAAGAGAGATTTGGATGAAAAACTGTTTTTT.

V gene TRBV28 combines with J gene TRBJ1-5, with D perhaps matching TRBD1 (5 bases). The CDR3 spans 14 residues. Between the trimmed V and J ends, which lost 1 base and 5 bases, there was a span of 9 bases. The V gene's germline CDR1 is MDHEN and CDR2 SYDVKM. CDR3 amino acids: CASSLSQGDQPQHF. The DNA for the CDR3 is TGTGCCAGCAGTTTATCCCAGGGTGATCAGCCCCAGCATTTT.

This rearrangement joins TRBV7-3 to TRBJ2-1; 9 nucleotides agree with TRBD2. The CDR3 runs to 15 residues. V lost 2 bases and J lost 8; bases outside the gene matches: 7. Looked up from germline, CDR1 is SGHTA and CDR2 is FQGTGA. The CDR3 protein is CASSLEGLAGHEQFF. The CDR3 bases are TGTGCCAGCAGCTTAGAGGGACTAGCAGGCCATGAGCAGTTCTTC.

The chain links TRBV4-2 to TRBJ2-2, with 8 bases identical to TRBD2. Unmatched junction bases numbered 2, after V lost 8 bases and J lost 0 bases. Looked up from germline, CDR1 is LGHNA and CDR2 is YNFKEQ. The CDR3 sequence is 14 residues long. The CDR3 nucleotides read TGTGCCAGCGGACTAGCCACGAACACCGGGGAGCTGTTTTTT. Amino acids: CASGLATNTGELFF.

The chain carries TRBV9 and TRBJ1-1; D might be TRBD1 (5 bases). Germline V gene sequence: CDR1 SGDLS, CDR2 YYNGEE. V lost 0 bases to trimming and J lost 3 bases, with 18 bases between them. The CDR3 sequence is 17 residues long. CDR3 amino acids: CASSVGRGGSGDTEAFF. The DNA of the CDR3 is TGTGCCAGCAGCGTAGGCCGCGGGGGGTCGGGGGACACTGAAGCTTTCTTT.

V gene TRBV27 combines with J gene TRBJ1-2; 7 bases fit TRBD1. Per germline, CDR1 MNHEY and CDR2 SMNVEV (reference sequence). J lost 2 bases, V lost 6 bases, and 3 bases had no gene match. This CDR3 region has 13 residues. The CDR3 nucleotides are TGTGCCAGCAGCATACAGGGGAACTATGGCTACACCTTC. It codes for CASSIQGNYGYTF.

The CDR3: CASLSGTGVTEAFF. For the CDR3, the DNA is TGTGCCAGCCTCTCCGGGACAGGGGTTACTGAAGCTTTCTTT. The chain employs TRBV19 and TRBJ1-1, with 10 bases identical to TRBD1. CDR1 is LNHDA, CDR2 SQIVND, per germline (reference sequence). This CDR3 spans 14 amino acids. V shed 9 bases, J shed 5 bases, and the junction held 9 bases outside the gene matches.

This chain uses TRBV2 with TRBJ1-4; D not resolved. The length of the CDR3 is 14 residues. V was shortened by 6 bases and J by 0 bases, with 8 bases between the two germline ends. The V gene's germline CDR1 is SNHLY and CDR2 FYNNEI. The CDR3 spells CASRAGSTNEKLFF. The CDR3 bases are TGTGCCAGCAGAGCAGGTTCAACTAATGAAAAACTGTTTTTT.

The CDR3, as DNA: TGTGCCAGCAGTGAGCGGGACAGGGACACCGGGGAGCTGTTTTTT. Translation gives CASSERDRDTGELFF. The chain employs TRBV25-1 and TRBJ2-2; 9 bases align to TRBD1. With 3 bases clipped from V and 3 bases from J, the junction kept 2 bases outside the gene matches. CDR1 and CDR2 (germline): MGHDK, SYGVNS. The CDR3 sequence is 15 residues long.

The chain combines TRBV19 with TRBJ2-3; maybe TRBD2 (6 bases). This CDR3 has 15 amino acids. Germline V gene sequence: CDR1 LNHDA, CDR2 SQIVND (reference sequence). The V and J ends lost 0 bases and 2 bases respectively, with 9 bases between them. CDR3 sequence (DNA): TGTGCCAGTAGTATAGAAGGAGGGGACACAGATACGCAGTATTTT. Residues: CASSIEGGDTDTQYF.

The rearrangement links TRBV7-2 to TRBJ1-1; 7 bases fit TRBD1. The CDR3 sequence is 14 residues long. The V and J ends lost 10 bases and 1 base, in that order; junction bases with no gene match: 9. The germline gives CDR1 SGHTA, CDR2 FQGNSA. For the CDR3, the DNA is TGTGCCACCACGAGGGGGCTCCCGAACACTGAAGCTTTCTTT. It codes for CATTRGLPNTEAFF. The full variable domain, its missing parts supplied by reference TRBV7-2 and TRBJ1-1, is GAGVSQSPSNKVTEKGKDVELRCDPISGHTALYWYRQSLGQGLEFLIYFQGNSAPDKSGLPSDRFSAERTGGSVSTLTIQRTQQEDSAVYLCATTRGLPNTEAFFGQGTRLTVV.

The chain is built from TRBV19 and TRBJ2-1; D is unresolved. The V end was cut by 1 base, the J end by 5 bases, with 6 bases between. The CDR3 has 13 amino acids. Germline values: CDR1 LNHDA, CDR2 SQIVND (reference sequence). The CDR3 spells CASSIGPNNEQFF. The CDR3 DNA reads TGTGCCAGTAGTATAGGGCCAAACAATGAGCAGTTCTTC.

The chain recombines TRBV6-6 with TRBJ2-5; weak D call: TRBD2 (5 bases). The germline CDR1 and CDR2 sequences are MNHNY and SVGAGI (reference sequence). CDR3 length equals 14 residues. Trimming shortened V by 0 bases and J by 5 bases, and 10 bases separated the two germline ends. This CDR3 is CASSYSPRGETQYF. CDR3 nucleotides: TGTGCCAGCAGTTACTCGCCTAGAGGGGAGACCCAGTACTTC.

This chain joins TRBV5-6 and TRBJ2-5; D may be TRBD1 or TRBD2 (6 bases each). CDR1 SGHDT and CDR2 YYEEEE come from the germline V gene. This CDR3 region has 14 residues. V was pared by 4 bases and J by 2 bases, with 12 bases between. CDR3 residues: CASSMGGRQETQYF. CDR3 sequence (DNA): TGTGCCAGCAGCATGGGGGGCCGTCAAGAGACCCAGTACTTC. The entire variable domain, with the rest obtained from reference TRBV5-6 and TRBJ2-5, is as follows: DAGVTQSPTHLIKTRGQQVTLRCSPKSGHDTVSWYQQALGQGPQFIFQYYEEEERQRGNFPDRFSGHQFPNYSSELNVNALLLGDSALYLCASSMGGRQETQYFGPGTRLLVL.

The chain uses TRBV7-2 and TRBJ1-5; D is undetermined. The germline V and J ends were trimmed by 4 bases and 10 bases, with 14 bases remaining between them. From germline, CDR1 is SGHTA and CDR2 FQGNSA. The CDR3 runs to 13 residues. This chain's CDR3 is CASSSPHGQPQHF. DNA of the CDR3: TGTGCCAGCAGCTCCCCCCACGGTCAACCCCAGCATTTT.

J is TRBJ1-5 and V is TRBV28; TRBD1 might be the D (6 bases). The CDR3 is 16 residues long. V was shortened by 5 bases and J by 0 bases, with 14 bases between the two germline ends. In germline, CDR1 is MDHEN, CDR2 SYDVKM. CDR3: CASSPGQTLSNQPQHF. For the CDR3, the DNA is TGTGCCAGCAGTCCCGGACAGACGCTTAGCAATCAGCCCCAGCATTTT.

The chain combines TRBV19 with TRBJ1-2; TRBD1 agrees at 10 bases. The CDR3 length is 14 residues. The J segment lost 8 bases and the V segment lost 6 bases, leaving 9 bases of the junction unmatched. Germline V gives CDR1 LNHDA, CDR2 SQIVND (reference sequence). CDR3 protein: CASSPGTGVGGYTF. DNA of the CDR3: TGTGCCAGTAGCCCAGGGACAGGGGTAGGAGGCTACACCTTC. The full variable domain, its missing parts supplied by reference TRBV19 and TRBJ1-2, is DGGITQSPKYLFRKEGQNVTLSCEQNLNHDAMYWYRQDPGQGLRLIYYSQIVNDFQKGDIAEGYSVSREKKESFPLTVTSAQKNPTAFYLCASSPGTGVGGYTFGSGTRLTVV.

The CDR3 DNA is TGTGCCAGCGCGGAACAGGGCCGAGAAGAGACCCAGTACTTC. Its protein product is CASAEQGREETQYF. The genes are TRBV6-5 and TRBJ2-5; the D gene is possibly TRBD1 (6 bases). The CDR3 spans 14 residues. V was trimmed by 8 bases and J by 3 bases, leaving 16 bases between them. CDR1 and CDR2 (germline): MNHEY, SVGAGI.

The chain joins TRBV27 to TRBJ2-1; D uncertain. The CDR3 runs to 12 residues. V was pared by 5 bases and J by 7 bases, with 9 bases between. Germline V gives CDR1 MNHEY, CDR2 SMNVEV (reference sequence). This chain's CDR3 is CASSQLRNEQFF. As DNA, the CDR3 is TGTGCCAGCAGTCAACTCAGGAATGAGCAGTTCTTC.

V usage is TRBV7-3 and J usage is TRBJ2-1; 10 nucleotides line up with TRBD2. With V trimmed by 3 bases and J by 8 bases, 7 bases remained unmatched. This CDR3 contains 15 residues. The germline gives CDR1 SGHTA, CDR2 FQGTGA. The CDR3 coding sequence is TGTGCCAGCAGCTTGGAGGGACTAGCGAGCGATGAGCAGTTCTTC. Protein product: CASSLEGLASDEQFF.

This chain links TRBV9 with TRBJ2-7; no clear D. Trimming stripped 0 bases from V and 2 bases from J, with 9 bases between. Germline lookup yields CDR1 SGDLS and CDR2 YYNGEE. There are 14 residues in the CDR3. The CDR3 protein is CASSVEYRAYEQYF. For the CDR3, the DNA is TGTGCCAGCAGCGTAGAATACAGAGCCTACGAGCAGTACTTC. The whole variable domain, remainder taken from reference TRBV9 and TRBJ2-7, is DSGVTQTPKHLITATGQRVTLRCSPRSGDLSVYWYQQSLDQGLQFLIQYYNGEERAKGNILERFSAQQFPDLHSELNLSSLELGDSALYFCASSVEYRAYEQYFGPGTRLTVT.